A single sample is the source of the 17 T cell receptor beta chains below, sequenced in a study of shared T cell receptors in the human thymus. Sequencing was performed with immunoSEQ multiplex PCR; in TCRdb, only in-frame clones are kept and a portion is missing. The data show roughly 710,000 clones, approximately 83% seen once. This same sample was also part of a study on human thymus T cells.

Sequencing was done on a sample of thymocytes. These receptors were collected from a girl under three years old with a congenital heart defect.

This clone was detected only once. This CDR3 is CASRGQGAGGLYEQYF. In DNA form, the CDR3 reads TGTGCCAGCCGGGGACAGGGGGCCGGTGGGCTCTACGAGCAGTACTTC. The V call is TRBV2, the J call TRBJ2-7, with 12 positions matching TRBD1. Germline CDR1 is SNHLY and CDR2 is FYNNEI. V shed 8 bases and J 3 bases; nucleotides not matched to a gene: 11. This CDR3 spans 16 amino acids. Filled out from reference TRBV2 and TRBJ2-7, the complete variable domain reads EPEVTQTPSHQVTQMGQEVILRCVPISNHLYFYWYRQILGQKVEFLVSFYNNEISEKSEIFDDQFSVERPDGSNFTLKIRSTKLEDSAMYFCASRGQGAGGLYEQYFGPGTRLTVT.

The chain links TRBV4-1 to TRBJ1-2, with a weak D call TRBD1 (6 bases). The CDR3 consists of 16 residues. Trimming stripped 4 bases from V and 8 bases from J, with 23 bases between. The V gene's germline CDR1 is MGHRA and CDR2 YSYEKL. CDR3 amino acids: CASSPLFTHREQGYTF. The DNA of the CDR3 is TGCGCCAGCAGCCCACTCTTCACGCACAGGGAGCAAGGCTACACCTTC.

This rearrangement joins TRBV7-9 to TRBJ2-7; D remains unclear. Germline CDR1 SEHNR, CDR2 FQNEAQ (reference sequence). Between the trimmed V and J ends, which lost 5 bases and 0 bases, there was a span of 14 bases. The length of the CDR3 is 15 residues. As DNA, the CDR3 is TGTGCCAGCAGCCCCCCCGCCTTACACTCCTACGAGCAGTACTTC. This sequence encodes CASSPPALHSYEQYF.

The rearrangement joins TRBV7-6 to TRBJ2-7; 9 nucleotides align to TRBD1. V shed 5 bases, J shed 6 bases, and the junction held 11 bases outside the gene matches. CDR1 is SGHVS, CDR2 FNYEAQ, per germline. The CDR3 loop spans 15 amino acids. The CDR3 DNA reads as TGTGCCAGCAGCCCGGGCCGGGACAGGGTTTGCGAGCAGTACTTC. Translation: CASSPGRDRVCEQYF.

The chain recombines TRBV7-3 with TRBJ1-3, with D unresolved. This CDR3 comprises 16 residues. Trimming took 3 bases from V and 4 from J, leaving 16 bases between them. The germline V gene encodes CDR1 SGHTA and CDR2 FQGTGA. DNA for the CDR3: TGTGCCAGCAGCTTCCAACCCGCTGCGCGGGGAAACACCATATATTTT. It is translated as CASSFQPAARGNTIYF.

This chain links TRBV29-1 with TRBJ2-5; 15 bases agree with TRBD2. The CDR3 is made up of 16 amino acids. Germline-derived CDR1 and CDR2 are SQVTM and ANQGSEA. Trimming removed 7 bases from V and 5 bases from J; junction bases left unmatched: 11. The CDR3 region has the DNA TGCAGCGGCCTCGGACTAGCGGGGGGGCCTTGGGAGACCCAGTACTTC. Protein sequence: CSGLGLAGGPWETQYF.

CDR3 nucleotide sequence: TGTGCCAGCAGCCAAACAGGGGTCTCCTACGAGCAGTACTTC. Its translation is CASSQTGVSYEQYF. The rearrangement uses TRBV6-1 and TRBJ2-7; 7 positions match TRBD1. The CDR3 is 14 amino acids. Unmatched junction bases numbered 5, after V lost 6 bases and J lost 0 bases. Germline loops: CDR1 MNHNS, CDR2 SASEGT.

The CDR3 loop reads CASSLGGGAKNIQYF. CDR3 nucleotides: TGTGCCAGCAGCTTGGGTGGGGGGGCCAAAAACATTCAGTACTTC. The chain has TRBV11-2 and TRBJ2-4; weak D call: TRBD2 (6 bases). CDR1 SGHAT and CDR2 FQNNGV come from the germline V gene. Trimming stripped 3 bases from V and 1 base from J, with 10 bases between. The CDR3 spans 15 residues.

This sequence joins TRBV5-1 and TRBJ2-4; 11 bases agree with TRBD1. The germline CDR1 and CDR2 sequences are SGHRS and YFSETQ. CDR3 length: 18 residues. V shed 2 bases, J shed 9 bases, and the junction held 16 bases outside the gene matches. The CDR3 spells CASSFLTGTGGTRGIQYF. The CDR3 DNA is TGCGCCAGCAGCTTCCTGACCGGGACAGGGGGGACCAGGGGCATTCAGTACTTC.

The CDR3 loop reads CASSPYLNSYEQYF. Written as DNA, the CDR3 is TGTGCCAGCAGTCCCTACCTAAACTCCTACGAGCAGTACTTC. The V and J genes are TRBV28 and TRBJ2-7; D gene ambiguous. Germline V CDR1 and CDR2: MDHEN, SYDVKM. V was clipped by 5 bases and J by 0 bases, with 11 bases between them. The CDR3 length is 14 residues.

V gene TRBV4-1 combines with J gene TRBJ1-2, with 7 nucleotides matching TRBD1. The germline V gene has CDR1 MGHRA and CDR2 YSYEKL. J was trimmed by 2 bases and V by 1 base; bases with no gene match: 4. The CDR3 is made up of 15 amino acids. The CDR3 bases are TGCGCCAGCAGCCAAGTGGTCAGGGGGAACTATGGCTACACCTTC. Encoded protein: CASSQVVRGNYGYTF.

J is TRBJ2-1 and V is TRBV4-3; TRBD2 aligns across 9 bases. The CDR3 contains 21 residues. J gave up 1 base and V 0 bases, and 16 bases lay outside the gene matches. CDR1 and CDR2 (germline): LGHNA, YSLEER. CDR3 in amino acids: CASSQDVFYSGGPASYNEQFF. The CDR3 bases are TGCGCCAGCAGCCAAGACGTATTTTATAGCGGGGGCCCTGCTTCCTACAATGAGCAGTTCTTC.

The chain combines TRBV9 with TRBJ1-2, with 7 bases aligning to TRBD1. Unmatched junction bases numbered 8, after V lost 3 bases and J lost 3 bases. Germline V gene lookup returns CDR1 SGDLS and CDR2 YYNGEE. The CDR3 is 15 residues long. The CDR3 coding sequence is TGTGCCAGCAGCGGATACTTCAGGGGGGACTATGGCTACACCTTC. It encodes CASSGYFRGDYGYTF.

V and J are TRBV10-3 and TRBJ1-2, with a weak D call TRBD1 (5 bases). Germline V lookup: CDR1 ENHRY, CDR2 SYGVKD. Trimming shortened V by 3 bases and J by 4 bases, and 9 bases separated the two germline ends. This CDR3 spans 13 amino acids. CDR3 nucleotide sequence: TGTGCCATCAGTGATCGCGGGGGCTATGGCTACACCTTC. Translating it yields CAISDRGGYGYTF.

V and J are TRBV10-1 and TRBJ2-3; possibly TRBD2 for D (6 bases). The germline gives CDR1 WNHNN, CDR2 SYGVQD (reference sequence). The CDR3 is 15 residues long. The V end lost 6 bases, the J end lost 2 bases, and 15 bases lay between the germline ends. The CDR3 region has the DNA TGCGCCAGCAGCGAGGGACTCGACCACACAGATACGCAGTATTTT. Translating gives CASSEGLDHTDTQYF.

The chain uses TRBV5-5 and TRBJ1-1, with D perhaps TRBD1 (6 bases). CDR1 is SGHKS and CDR2 is YYEKEE in the germline V gene (reference sequence). The CDR3 runs to 16 residues. V gave up 3 bases and J gave up 3 bases, with 18 bases separating them. The CDR3 DNA follows: TGTGCCAGCAGCTACGGGACATCCCAATCGGACACTGAAGCTTTCTTT. Protein sequence: CASSYGTSQSDTEAFF.

The rearrangement joins TRBV10-3 to TRBJ2-5; perhaps TRBD2 as D (6 bases). The CDR3 is made up of 16 amino acids. CDR1 and CDR2 (germline): ENHRY, SYGVKD. The V end was cut by 8 bases, the J end by 7 bases, with 26 bases between. CDR3 region: CAIGAPTLDAGGTQYF. In DNA, the CDR3 is TGTGCCATCGGCGCCCCTACTTTAGACGCCGGGGGGACCCAGTACTTC.